This T cell receptor (beta chain) was recovered during a study of blood T cell repertoires in COVID-19. Study as a whole: Nucleic acid was either cDNA or gDNA, and it came from T cells, B-cell-depleted T cells, or PBMCs.

Patients from Seattle were sampled longitudinally, starting during active infection. Here immunoSEQ multiplex PCR was the method, and the copy in TCRdb shows in-frame clones only, minus some. The sample lists roughly 460,000 clones; about 90% were seen once. Trimming took 0 bases from V and 2 from J, leaving 8 bases between them. This CDR3 comprises 15 residues. Germline lookup yields CDR1 SGHVS and CDR2 FQNEAQ. The clonotype was recovered from a man aged 18 to 30 with COVID-19, enrolled during active disease. Input material: peripheral blood. This chain links TRBV7-8 with TRBJ1-3, with D unclear. In nucleotides, the CDR3 is TGTGCCAGCAGCTTAGCGCCGGGAACTGGAAACACCATATATTTT. Translating gives CASSLAPGTGNTIYF.